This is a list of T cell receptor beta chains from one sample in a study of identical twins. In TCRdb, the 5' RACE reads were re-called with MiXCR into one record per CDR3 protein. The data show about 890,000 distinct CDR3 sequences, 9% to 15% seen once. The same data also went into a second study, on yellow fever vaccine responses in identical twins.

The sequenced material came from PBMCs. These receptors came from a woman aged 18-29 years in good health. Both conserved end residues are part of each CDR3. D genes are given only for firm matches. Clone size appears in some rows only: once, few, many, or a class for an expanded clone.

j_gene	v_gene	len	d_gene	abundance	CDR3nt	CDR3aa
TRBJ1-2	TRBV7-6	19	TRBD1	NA	TGTGCCAGCAGCTTAGATCCAGGGACAGGCCGGGCCCGGATCTATGGCTACACCTTC	CASSLDPGTGRARIYGYTF
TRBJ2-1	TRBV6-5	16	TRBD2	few	TGTGCCAGCAGTTCCTCCCCCGCGGGGGACTACAATGAGCAGTTCTTC	CASSSSPAGDYNEQFF
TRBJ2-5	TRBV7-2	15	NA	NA	TGTGCCAGCAGCCGAGTACTGGGGGGCCAAGAGACCCAGTACTTC	CASSRVLGGQETQYF
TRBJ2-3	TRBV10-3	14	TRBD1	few	TGTGCCACCTCACAGGGGGCCAACACAGATACGCAGTATTTT	CATSQGANTDTQYF
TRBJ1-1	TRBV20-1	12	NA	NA	TGCAGTGCCCGAGGCGGGCCCACTGAAGCTTTCTTT	CSARGGPTEAFF
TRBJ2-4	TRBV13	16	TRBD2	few	TGTGCCAGCAGCCCCTCGGGGGGGTCCCTTTGGAACATTCAGTACTTC	CASSPSGGSLWNIQYF
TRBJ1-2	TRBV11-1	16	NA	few	TGTGCCAGCAGCTTAGTTCGGGCCAGTGGAAACTATGGCTACACCTTC	CASSLVRASGNYGYTF
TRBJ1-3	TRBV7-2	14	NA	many	TGTGCCAGCAGACAGGGAAGCTCTGGAAACACCATATATTTT	CASRQGSSGNTIYF
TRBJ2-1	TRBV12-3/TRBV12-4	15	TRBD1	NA	TGTGCCAGCAGGGGACGGACAGGTAACTACAATGAGCAGTTCTTC	CASRGRTGNYNEQFF
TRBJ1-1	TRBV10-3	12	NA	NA	TGTGCCATCAGTGAGTCAGTCACTGAAGCTTTCTTT	CAISESVTEAFF
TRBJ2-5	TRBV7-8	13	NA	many	TGTGCCAGCAGCTTAGCAGGGCCCGGAACCCAGTACTTC	CASSLAGPGTQYF
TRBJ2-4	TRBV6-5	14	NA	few	TGTGCCAGCAGTTGGACAGACAGGCCTTCTTTTGAGTACTTC	CASSWTDRPSFEYF
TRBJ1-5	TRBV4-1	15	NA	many	TGCGCCAGCAGCCAGGAGTCGTATAGCAATCAGCCCCAGCATTTT	CASSQESYSNQPQHF
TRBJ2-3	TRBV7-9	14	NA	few	TGTGCCAGCAGCTTGGAGGGGGCGCAAGATACGCAGTATTTT	CASSLEGAQDTQYF
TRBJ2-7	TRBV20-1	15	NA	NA	TGCAGTGCTAGTGGAAGGGCGGGAAACTCCTACGAGCAGTACTTC	CSASGRAGNSYEQYF
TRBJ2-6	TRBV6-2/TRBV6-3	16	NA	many	TGTGCCAGCAGTTTAACAGTAGTCTCTGGGGCCAACGTCCTGACTTTC	CASSLTVVSGANVLTF
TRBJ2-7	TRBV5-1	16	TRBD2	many	TGCGCCAGCAGCTCTACACCGGGACTAGCGAGGGACGAGCAGTACTTC	CASSSTPGLARDEQYF
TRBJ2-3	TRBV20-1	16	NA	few	TGCAGTGCTAGAGATAGGAGGCGGCCCAGCACAGATACGCAGTATTTT	CSARDRRRPSTDTQYF
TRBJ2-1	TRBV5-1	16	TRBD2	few	TGCGCCAGCAGAGTGAACAGGCGGGGGAGTTACAATGAGCAGTTCTTC	CASRVNRRGSYNEQFF
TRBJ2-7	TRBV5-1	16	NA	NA	TGCGCCAGCAGCTTGGGTAACCTTCTAGAGAAACACGAGCAGTACTTC	CASSLGNLLEKHEQYF
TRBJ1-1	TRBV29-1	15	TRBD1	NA	TGCAGCGTTGGAGAGGGACAGAGCATGAACACTGAAGCTTTCTTT	CSVGEGQSMNTEAFF
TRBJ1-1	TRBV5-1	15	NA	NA	TGCGCCAGCAGCTTGTACCGGCGGGGGGACACTGAAGCTTTCTTT	CASSLYRRGDTEAFF
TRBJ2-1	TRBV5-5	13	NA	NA	TGTGCCAGCTACCTTTATTGGGGTAACGAGCAGTTCTTC	CASYLYWGNEQFF
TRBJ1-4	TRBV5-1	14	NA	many	TGCGCCAGCAGCTTGGGTCGGTCTAATGAAAAACTGTTTTTT	CASSLGRSNEKLFF
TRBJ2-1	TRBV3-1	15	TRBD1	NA	TGTGCCAGCAGCCAAGGGACAGGGAGATCCAATGAGCAGTTCTTC	CASSQGTGRSNEQFF
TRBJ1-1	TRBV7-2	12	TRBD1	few	TGTGCCAGCAGCTTTACAGGGGGCGAAGCTTTCTTT	CASSFTGGEAFF
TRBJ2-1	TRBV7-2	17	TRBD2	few	TGTGCCAGCAGCTTAGCCTATCGTTCTAGCGGGACCTATGAGCAGTTCTTC	CASSLAYRSSGTYEQFF
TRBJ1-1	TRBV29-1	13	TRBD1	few	TGCAGCGGTGGGACAGGGGGAGGGACTGAAGCTTTCTTT	CSGGTGGGTEAFF
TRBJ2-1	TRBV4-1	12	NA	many	TGCGCCAGCAGCCAAGGGTACGGTGAGCAGTTCTTC	CASSQGYGEQFF
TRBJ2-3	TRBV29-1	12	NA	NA	TGCAGCGTTGATCTGGGGACAGATACGCAGTATTTT	CSVDLGTDTQYF
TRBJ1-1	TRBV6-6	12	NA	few	TGTGCCAGCAGCTCTGGACAGCTTGAAGCTTTCTTT	CASSSGQLEAFF
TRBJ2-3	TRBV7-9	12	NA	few	TGTGCCAGCAGCTTTTACACAGATACGCAGTATTTT	CASSFYTDTQYF
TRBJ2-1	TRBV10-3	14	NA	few	TGTGCCATCCTTAAGCAGGGCCATTACAATGAGCAGTTCTTC	CAILKQGHYNEQFF
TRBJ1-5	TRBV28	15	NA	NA	TGTGCCAGCAGTTTATTCGGGCAGCTCAATCAGCCCCAGCATTTT	CASSLFGQLNQPQHF
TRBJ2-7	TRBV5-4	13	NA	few	TGTGCCAGCAGCTTGGGACTAGACTACGAGCAGTACTTC	CASSLGLDYEQYF
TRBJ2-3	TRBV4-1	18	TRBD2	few	TGCGCCAGCAGCCAAACCCTCCCCCTAGCGGAGCTCACAGATACGCAGTATTTT	CASSQTLPLAELTDTQYF
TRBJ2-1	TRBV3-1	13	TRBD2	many	TGTGCCAGCAGCCACGGGAGGGCCAATGAGCAGTTCTTC	CASSHGRANEQFF
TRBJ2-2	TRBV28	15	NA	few	TGTGCCAGCAGTCGAAAACCCAGGGGTCACGGGGAGCTGTTTTTT	CASSRKPRGHGELFF
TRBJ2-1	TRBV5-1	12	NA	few	TGCGCCAGCAGCTTGGGGTGGGTTGAGCAGTTCTTC	CASSLGWVEQFF